These 32 T cell receptor beta chains came from one sample sequenced in a study of T-cell reconstitution after alpha-beta-depleted transplantation in children. It was with unique molecular identifiers that the TCRbeta library was prepared. One entry per CDR3 protein, called by TCRdb with MiXCR from the PCR reads. The sample lists a few hundred thousand distinct CDR3 sequences, over 9.5% occurring once. The starting material was PBMCs from the stem cell graft donor, obtained from the stem cell graft. Source of these receptors: a human donor who donated a stem cell graft to a child with SCID.

Many counts were recorded for this clonotype. V usage is TRBV6-5 and J usage is TRBJ2-1; a possible D gene is TRBD1 (6 bases). The germline V gene encodes CDR1 MNHEY and CDR2 SVGAGI. The germline V and J ends were trimmed by 6 bases and 1 base, with 13 bases remaining between them. The CDR3 runs 15 residues. The CDR3 sequence is CASRWQGPSYNEQFF. The CDR3 coding sequence is TGTGCCAGCAGATGGCAGGGGCCATCCTACAATGAGCAGTTCTTC.

This clonotype was counted many times. J is TRBJ2-7 and V is TRBV6-6, with 9 bases lining up with TRBD1. Looked up from germline, CDR1 is MNHNY and CDR2 is SVGAGI (reference sequence). V lost 5 bases and J lost 6; bases outside the gene matches: 5. This CDR3 spans 13 amino acids. The CDR3 sequence is CASSLQGQGEQYF. As DNA, the CDR3 is TGTGCCAGCAGTCTACAGGGACAGGGCGAGCAGTACTTC.

This chain links TRBV11-2 with TRBJ1-1, with D possibly being TRBD1 (6 bases). The CDR3 consists of 20 residues. Germline CDR1 and CDR2: SGHAT and FQNNGV. Trimming cost V 3 bases and J 7 bases, with 33 bases left between them. This CDR3 is CASSFLGPGFARGSLNEAFF. The CDR3, as DNA: TGTGCCAGCAGCTTTCTGGGGCCCGGCTTTGCCAGGGGTTCACTGAATGAAGCTTTCTTT.

As for this clonotype: Just one base apart from a much larger clone, this may be a read error. The rearrangement joins TRBV20-1 to TRBJ1-6; tentatively, D is TRBD1 (6 bases). The CDR3 has 15 residues. V shed 6 bases and J shed 9 bases, with 21 bases lying between them. CDR1 is DFQATT, CDR2 SNEGSKA, per germline (reference sequence). The chain's CDR3 is CSAESRGGRGSPLHF. CDR3 DNA sequence: TGCAGTGCCGAGAGTAGAGGGGGAAGAGGTTCACCCCTCCACTTT.

This clonotype was seen ten or more times. The J gene is TRBJ1-5, the V gene TRBV12-3 or TRBV12-4; 11 bases are a match to TRBD1. Trimming removed 5 bases from V and 6 bases from J; junction bases left unmatched: 15. The CDR3 contains 18 residues. The CDR3 DNA reads as TGTGCCAGCAGTCCCTTCAATTTGGGACAGGGGGGAAGTCAGCCCCAGCATTTT. Translation: CASSPFNLGQGGSQPQHF.

In its sample, this clonotype was seen many times. The V gene is TRBV5-1, the J gene TRBJ2-2, with 7 nucleotides matching TRBD1. The J segment lost 0 bases and the V segment lost 3 bases, leaving 5 bases of the junction unmatched. There are 16 residues in the CDR3. Germline V lookup: CDR1 SGHRS, CDR2 YFSETQ. The DNA of the CDR3 is TGCGCCAGCAGCTCGGGACAGAAGTCGAACACCGGGGAGCTGTTTTTT. As protein: CASSSGQKSNTGELFF.

This clonotype was counted at least ten times. J is TRBJ2-2 and V is TRBV28, with D possibly matching TRBD1 (6 bases). With 11 bases removed from V and 2 bases from J, the gap between germline ends came to 12 bases. CDR1 MDHEN and CDR2 SYDVKM come from the germline V gene. This CDR3 contains 13 residues. Here the CDR3 reads CAGRTANTGELFF. CDR3 coding DNA: TGTGCCGGCCGGACAGCAAACACCGGGGAGCTGTTTTTT. Full variable domain (outside the CDR3, taken from reference TRBV28 and TRBJ2-2): DVKVTQSSRYLVKRTGEKVFLECVQDMDHENMFWYRQDPGLGLRLIYFSYDVKMKEKGDIPEGYSVSREKKERFSLILESASTNQTSMYLCAGRTANTGELFFGEGSRLTVL.

Ten or more counts support this clonotype. The genes are TRBV5-1 and TRBJ2-1, with 9 bases aligning to TRBD2. The CDR3 consists of 16 residues. V lost 4 bases, J lost 4 bases, and 9 bases stayed unmatched. Germline loops: CDR1 SGHRS, CDR2 YFSETQ. CDR3 DNA sequence: TGCGCCAGCAGCATGACGGCGGGGGGGCCATACAATGAGCAGTTCTTC. This gives the protein CASSMTAGGPYNEQFF.

This clonotype was picked up many times. The chain couples TRBV5-1 to TRBJ1-1; perhaps TRBD1 as D (6 bases). The CDR3 sequence is 16 residues long. The V and J ends lost 2 bases and 1 base respectively, with 15 bases between them. CDR1 is SGHRS and CDR2 is YFSETQ in the germline V gene. The chain's CDR3 is CASSLGGLGANTEAFF. CDR3 in DNA: TGCGCCAGCAGCTTAGGGGGTTTGGGGGCGAACACTGAAGCTTTCTTT.

The rearrangement uses TRBV5-1 and TRBJ2-7; no clear D gene. V was clipped by 4 bases and J by 1 base, with 12 bases between them. This CDR3 contains 14 residues. Germline values: CDR1 SGHRS, CDR2 YFSETQ. The CDR3 DNA follows: TGCGCCAGCAGCCCCGCAGCCAAGTCCTACGAGCAGTACTTC. Amino acids: CASSPAAKSYEQYF.

The sample holds many counts of this clonotype. The chain has TRBV5-1 and TRBJ2-2; 7 bases line up with TRBD2. With V trimmed by 0 bases and J by 1 base, 6 bases remained unmatched. The CDR3 extends over 17 amino acids. CDR1 and CDR2 from the germline V gene are SGHRS and YFSETQ. The CDR3 region is CASSLAWSGENTGELFF. In nucleotides, the CDR3 is TGCGCCAGCAGCTTGGCCTGGAGCGGGGAGAACACCGGGGAGCTGTTTTTT.

This clonotype has more than one count but fewer than ten. The V and J genes are TRBV10-3 and TRBJ1-2; a weak D match, TRBD1 (5 bases). The CDR3 runs 14 residues. Trimming removed 2 bases from V and 2 bases from J, with 9 bases in between. In germline, CDR1 is ENHRY, CDR2 SYGVKD. This chain's CDR3 is CAISEREGNYGYTF. CDR3 coding DNA: TGTGCCATCAGTGAGCGGGAGGGGAACTATGGCTACACCTTC.

This clonotype was picked up many times. The V and J genes are TRBV18 and TRBJ2-5; TRBD1 matches 8 bases. The junction had 4 bases not matched to a gene; V was cut back by 1 base and J by 0 bases. The CDR3 extends over 16 amino acids. Germline V CDR1 and CDR2: KGHSH, LQKENI. CDR3 bases: TGTGCCAGCTCACCACAGACAGGGGCGTACCAAGAGACCCAGTACTTC. Its translation: CASSPQTGAYQETQYF.

This clonotype has ten or more counts. The chain carries TRBV5-1 and TRBJ1-4; TRBD1 is a possible D gene (5 bases). The germline gives CDR1 SGHRS, CDR2 YFSETQ. The CDR3 loop spans 17 amino acids. The germline V and J ends were trimmed by 4 bases and 0 bases, with 16 bases remaining between them. CDR3 sequence reads: CASSPRQTHSTNEKLFF. Written as DNA, the CDR3 is TGCGCCAGCAGCCCAAGACAGACCCATTCAACTAATGAAAAACTGTTTTTT.

In its sample, this clonotype was seen many times. V and J are TRBV9 and TRBJ1-3; TRBD1 might be the D (5 bases). The CDR3 loop spans 15 amino acids. V lost 1 base to trimming and J lost 3 bases, with 11 bases between them. The germline V gene has CDR1 SGDLS and CDR2 YYNGEE. CDR3 nucleotide sequence: TGTGCCAGCAGCGTATCCGGGGCCAGTGGAAACACCATATATTTT. It translates to CASSVSGASGNTIYF.

A note on this clonotype: Possible read error: a much larger clone is one base away. This chain connects TRBV5-1 to TRBJ2-1; D is ambiguous. V was pared by 4 bases and J by 4 bases, with 15 bases between. Germline V lookup: CDR1 SGHRS, CDR2 YFSETQ. This CDR3 has 15 residues. The CDR3 DNA reads as TGCGCCAGCAGCCTAGAGGCGCTGGGATACAATGAGCAGTTCTTC. This gives the protein CASSLEALGYNEQFF.

This clonotype has ten or more counts. This chain joins TRBV20-1 and TRBJ2-5; D possibly corresponds to TRBD1 (5 bases). Between the trimmed V and J ends, which lost 0 bases and 1 base, there was a span of 9 bases. The germline CDR1 and CDR2 sequences are DFQATT and SNEGSKA (reference sequence). The CDR3 consists of 14 residues. The CDR3 here is CSARDGAVQETQYF. The CDR3 bases are TGCAGTGCTAGAGATGGGGCGGTCCAAGAGACCCAGTACTTC.

At least ten counts were recorded for this clonotype. The V gene is TRBV5-1, the J gene TRBJ2-3, with TRBD1 identical over 11 bases. CDR1 and CDR2 (germline): SGHRS, YFSETQ. The CDR3 is 16 amino acids. J was trimmed by 5 bases and V by 0 bases; bases with no gene match: 5. CDR3 nucleotides: TGCGCCAGCAGCTTGGAATTGGACAGGGGGCGAGATACGCAGTATTTT. Translated: CASSLELDRGRDTQYF.

Many counts were recorded for this clonotype. This sequence joins TRBV18 and TRBJ1-4; D not resolved. Germline V gene sequence: CDR1 KGHSH, CDR2 LQKENI. This CDR3 comprises 13 residues. V lost 0 bases and J 7 bases, leaving 6 bases between the germline ends. CDR3 sequence (DNA): TGTGCCAGCTCACCACCGTCAGTTGAAAAACTGTTTTTT. This encodes CASSPPSVEKLFF.

This clonotype was observed many times. The genes are TRBV5-1 and TRBJ2-1, with D possibly matching TRBD1 (6 bases). Germline V gene sequence: CDR1 SGHRS, CDR2 YFSETQ. Trimming removed 0 bases at V and 5 bases at J, with 18 bases between. This CDR3 is 17 amino acids long. The DNA of the CDR3 is TGCGCCAGCAGCTTGGAAGGCATCAGGGGAAGTCACAATGAGCAGTTCTTC. This gives the protein CASSLEGIRGSHNEQFF. The variable domain in full, completed from reference TRBV5-1 and TRBJ2-1, reads KAGVTQTPRYLIKTRGQQVTLSCSPISGHRSVSWYQQTPGQGLQFLFEYFSETQRNKGNFPGRFSGRQFSNSRSEMNVSTLELGDSALYLCASSLEGIRGSHNEQFFGPGTRLTVL.

In its sample, this clonotype was seen many times. The chain employs TRBV7-9 and TRBJ2-7; D might be TRBD1 or TRBD2, each matching 5 bases. CDR1 and CDR2 from the germline V gene are SEHNR and FQNEAQ (reference sequence). The CDR3 extends over 14 amino acids. Trimming shortened V by 3 bases and J by 4 bases, and 13 bases separated the two germline ends. CDR3 region: CASSFAGPGYEQYF. The CDR3 DNA reads TGTGCCAGCAGCTTTGCGGGCCCAGGGTACGAGCAGTACTTC.

This clonotype was seen more than once but under ten times. V usage is TRBV20-1 and J usage is TRBJ2-5; D is perhaps TRBD2 (5 bases). The length of the CDR3 is 13 residues. Per the germline V gene, CDR1 is DFQATT and CDR2 is SNEGSKA (reference sequence). The ends were cut back, 8 bases at V and 1 base at J, with 14 bases in the middle. The CDR3 region is CSTVNLAQETQYF. CDR3 in DNA: TGCAGTACAGTCAATCTAGCCCAAGAGACCCAGTACTTC.

This clonotype occurred many times. This rearrangement joins TRBV3-1 to TRBJ1-1; no firm D call. The CDR3 runs to 12 residues. V dropped 4 bases and J dropped 2 bases, with 5 bases sitting between them. Germline V gene lookup returns CDR1 LGHDT and CDR2 YNNKEL (reference sequence). CDR3 in amino acids: CASSRTNTEAFF. CDR3 nucleotides: TGTGCCAGCAGCCGGACCAACACTGAAGCTTTCTTT.

This clonotype has at least ten counts. The chain is built from TRBV20-1 and TRBJ2-6; D is tentatively TRBD1 or TRBD2 (5 bases each). The germline V gene encodes CDR1 DFQATT and CDR2 SNEGSKA (reference sequence). V was clipped by 2 bases and J by 1 base, with 12 bases between them. The CDR3 is 16 residues long. The CDR3 region is CSARRGWESGANVLTF. In DNA form, the CDR3 reads TGCAGTGCTAGACGGGGCTGGGAATCTGGGGCCAACGTCCTGACTTTC.

This clonotype was observed at least ten times. The chain carries TRBV5-1 and TRBJ2-5; the match to TRBD1 covers 8 bases. The CDR3 is made up of 15 amino acids. V dropped 0 bases and J dropped 3; count of bases not matched to a gene: 4. Germline V gives CDR1 SGHRS, CDR2 YFSETQ. CDR3 sequence: CASSLGGTGEETQYF. CDR3 bases: TGCGCCAGCAGCTTGGGAGGGACAGGCGAAGAGACCCAGTACTTC.

In its sample, this clonotype was seen once. This may come from a read error, since a much larger clone is one base off. V is TRBV5-1 and J is TRBJ2-2; no definite D call. Germline V CDR1 and CDR2: SGHRS, YFSETQ. The V and J ends lost 4 bases and 0 bases respectively, with 10 bases between them. CDR3 length: 15 amino acids. In DNA, the CDR3 is TGCGCCAGCAGCCTCCATCCCCCGAACACCGGGGAGCTGTTTTTT. Protein product: CASSLHPPNTGELFF. The full variable domain, with the rest looked up from reference TRBV5-1 and TRBJ2-2, is KAGVTQTPRYLIKTRGQQVTLSCSPISGHRSVSWYQQTPGQGLQFLFEYFSETQRNKGNFPGRFSGRQFSNSRSEMNVSTLELGDSALYLCASSLHPPNTGELFFGEGSRLTVL.

This clonotype was counted many times. J is TRBJ1-2 and V is TRBV6-1; TRBD1 might be the D (5 bases). Germline lookup yields CDR1 MNHNS and CDR2 SASEGT. Trimming pared 6 bases from V and 4 bases from J, leaving 21 bases between. The CDR3 contains 16 residues. The CDR3 nucleotides read TGTGCCAGCAGAACCGCTCCGGGGGATGGGGCCTATGGCTACACCTTC. Protein product: CASRTAPGDGAYGYTF.

This sequence joins TRBV25-1 and TRBJ2-7, with 7 positions matching TRBD2. Unmatched junction bases numbered 18, after V lost 10 bases and J lost 0 bases. The CDR3 totals 17 residues. The germline V gene has CDR1 MGHDK and CDR2 SYGVNS. CDR3 loop: CANSESSGAPYSYEQYF. The DNA of the CDR3 is TGTGCCAACAGCGAATCGAGCGGGGCCCCATACTCCTACGAGCAGTACTTC.

This clonotype was seen ten or more times. The chain has TRBV7-9 and TRBJ1-1; D may be TRBD1 (6 bases). V was clipped by 2 bases and J by 1 base, with 11 bases between them. Germline V CDR1 and CDR2: SEHNR, FQNEAQ (reference sequence). The CDR3 sequence is 15 residues long. In nucleotides, the CDR3 is TGTGCCAGCAGCTTAACAGGGTGGCAGAACACTGAAGCTTTCTTT. Amino acids: CASSLTGWQNTEAFF.

To note about this clonotype: It may be a read error: a sequence one base away is much more abundant. The rearrangement links TRBV5-1 to TRBJ1-4; 8 bases agree with TRBD1. This CDR3 comprises 14 residues. CDR1 is SGHRS and CDR2 is YFSETQ in the germline V gene. V shed 7 bases, J shed 4 bases, and the junction held 6 bases outside the gene matches. The CDR3 DNA reads TGCGCCAGCGCCAGGGGGCCGGATAATGAAAAACTGTTTTTT. It codes for CASARGPDNEKLFF.

The chain has TRBV20-1 and TRBJ2-4, with D perhaps matching TRBD2 (5 bases). Germline CDR1 DFQATT, CDR2 SNEGSKA (reference sequence). The CDR3 has 13 residues. V lost 3 bases, J lost 5 bases, and 11 bases lay in between. CDR3 protein: CSAREAAQNIQYF. The CDR3 nucleotides are TGCAGTGCTAGGGAGGCGGCCCAAAACATTCAGTACTTC.

This clonotype was picked up many times. CDR3 protein: CASSVLAGHQETQYF. The DNA for the CDR3 is TGTGCCAGCAGCGTCTTAGCGGGCCACCAAGAGACCCAGTACTTC. V and J are TRBV9 and TRBJ2-5, with 7 positions matching TRBD2. The germline gives CDR1 SGDLS, CDR2 YYNGEE. V lost 2 bases and J lost 0; bases outside the gene matches: 4. CDR3 size: 15 residues.